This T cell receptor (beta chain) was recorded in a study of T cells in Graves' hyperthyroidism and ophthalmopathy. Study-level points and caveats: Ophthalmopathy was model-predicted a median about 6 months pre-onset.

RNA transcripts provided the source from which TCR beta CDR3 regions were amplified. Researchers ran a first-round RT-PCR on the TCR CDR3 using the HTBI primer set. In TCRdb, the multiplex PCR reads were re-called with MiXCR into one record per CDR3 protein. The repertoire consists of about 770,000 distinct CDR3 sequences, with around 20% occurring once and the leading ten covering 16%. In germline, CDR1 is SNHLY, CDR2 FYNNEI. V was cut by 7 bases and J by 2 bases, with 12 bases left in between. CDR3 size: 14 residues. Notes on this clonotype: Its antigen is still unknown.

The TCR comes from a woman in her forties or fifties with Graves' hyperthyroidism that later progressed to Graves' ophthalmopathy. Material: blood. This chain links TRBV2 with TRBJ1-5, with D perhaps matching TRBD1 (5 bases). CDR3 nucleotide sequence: TGTGCCAGCAATGGGGGAAGCGGCAATCAGCCCCAGCATTTT. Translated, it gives CASNGGSGNQPQHF.